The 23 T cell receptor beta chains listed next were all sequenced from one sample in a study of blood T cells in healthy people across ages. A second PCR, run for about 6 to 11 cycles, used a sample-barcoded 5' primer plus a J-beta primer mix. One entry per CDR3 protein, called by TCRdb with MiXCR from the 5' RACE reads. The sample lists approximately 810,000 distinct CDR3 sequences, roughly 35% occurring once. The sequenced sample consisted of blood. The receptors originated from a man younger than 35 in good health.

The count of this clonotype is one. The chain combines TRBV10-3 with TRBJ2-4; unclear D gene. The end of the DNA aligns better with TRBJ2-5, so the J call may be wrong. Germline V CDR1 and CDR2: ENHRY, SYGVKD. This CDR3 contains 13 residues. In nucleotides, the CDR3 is TGTGCCATCAGTGAATTCAAAAAAGAGACCCAGTACTTC. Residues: CAISEFKKETQYF.

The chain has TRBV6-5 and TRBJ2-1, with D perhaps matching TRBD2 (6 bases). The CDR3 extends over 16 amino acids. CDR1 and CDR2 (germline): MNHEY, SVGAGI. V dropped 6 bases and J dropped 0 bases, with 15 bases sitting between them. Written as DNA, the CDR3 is TGTGCCAGCAGACGCTCTAGCGTCTCCTCCTACAATGAGCAGTTCTTC. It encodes CASRRSSVSSYNEQFF.

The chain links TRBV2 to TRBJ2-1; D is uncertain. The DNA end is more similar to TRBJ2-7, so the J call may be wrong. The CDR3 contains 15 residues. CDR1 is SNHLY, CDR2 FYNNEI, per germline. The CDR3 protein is CASSESGTSYNEQYF. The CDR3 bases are TGTGCCAGCAGTGAGTCGGGTACCTCCTACAATGAGCAGTACTTC.

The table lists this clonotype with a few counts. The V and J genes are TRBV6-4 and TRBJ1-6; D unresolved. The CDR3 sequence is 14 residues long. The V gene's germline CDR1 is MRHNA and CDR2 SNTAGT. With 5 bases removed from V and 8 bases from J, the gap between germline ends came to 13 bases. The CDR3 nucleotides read TGTGCCAGCAGTTCCGAGAGCTCCTATTCACCCCTCCACTTT. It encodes CASSSESSYSPLHF.

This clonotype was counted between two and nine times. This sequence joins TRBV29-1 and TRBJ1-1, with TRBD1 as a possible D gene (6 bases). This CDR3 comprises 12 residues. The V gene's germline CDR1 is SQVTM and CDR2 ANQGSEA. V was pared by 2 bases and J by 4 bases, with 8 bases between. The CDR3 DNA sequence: TGCAGCGTTGAAAACAGGGCCACTGAAGCTTTCTTT. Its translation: CSVENRATEAFF.

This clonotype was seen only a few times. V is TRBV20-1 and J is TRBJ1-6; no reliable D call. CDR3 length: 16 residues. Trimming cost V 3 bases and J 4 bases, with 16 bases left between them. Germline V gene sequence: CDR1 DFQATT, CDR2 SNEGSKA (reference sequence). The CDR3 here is CSASWQALSYNSPLHF. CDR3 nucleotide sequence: TGCAGTGCTAGTTGGCAGGCGTTAAGTTATAATTCACCCCTCCACTTT.

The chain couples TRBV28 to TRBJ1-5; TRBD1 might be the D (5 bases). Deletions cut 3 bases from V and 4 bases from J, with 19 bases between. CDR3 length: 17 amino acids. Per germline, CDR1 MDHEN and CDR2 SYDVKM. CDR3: CASSLANFQGSNQPQHF. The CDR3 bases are TGTGCCAGCAGTTTGGCTAATTTCCAGGGAAGTAATCAGCCCCAGCATTTT.

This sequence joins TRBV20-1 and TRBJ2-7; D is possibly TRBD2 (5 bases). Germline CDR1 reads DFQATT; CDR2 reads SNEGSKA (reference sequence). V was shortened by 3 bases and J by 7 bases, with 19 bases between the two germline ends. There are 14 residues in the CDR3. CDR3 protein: CSASAAGVNNEQYF. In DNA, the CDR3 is TGCAGTGCTAGTGCTGCCGGGGTTAACAATGAGCAGTACTTC.

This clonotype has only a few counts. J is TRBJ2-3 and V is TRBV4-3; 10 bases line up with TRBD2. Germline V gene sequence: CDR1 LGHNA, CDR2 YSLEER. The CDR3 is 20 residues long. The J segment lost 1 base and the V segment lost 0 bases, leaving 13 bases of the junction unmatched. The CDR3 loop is CASSQEGSWASGGRTDTQYF. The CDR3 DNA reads TGCGCCAGCAGCCAAGAGGGAAGCTGGGCTAGCGGGGGTCGCACAGATACGCAGTATTTT.

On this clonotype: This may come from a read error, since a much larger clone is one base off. This CDR3 reads CSLRGSTSSEQFF. Here the CDR3 DNA reads TGCAGCCTTAGGGGCAGTACCAGCAGTGAGCAGTTCTTC. The chain joins TRBV29-1 to TRBJ2-1; a possible D gene is TRBD1 (5 bases). The germline CDR1 and CDR2 sequences are SQVTM and ANQGSEA. V gave up 8 bases and J gave up 9 bases, with 20 bases separating them. This CDR3 spans 13 amino acids.

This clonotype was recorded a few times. The DNA of the CDR3 is TGTGCCAGCAGTTACTGGGTCACCCTTAACTATGGCTACACCTTC. Translation: CASSYWVTLNYGYTF. This chain connects TRBV12-3 or TRBV12-4 to TRBJ1-2; D is unresolved. V was clipped by 4 bases and J by 1 base, with 13 bases between them. The CDR3 contains 15 residues.

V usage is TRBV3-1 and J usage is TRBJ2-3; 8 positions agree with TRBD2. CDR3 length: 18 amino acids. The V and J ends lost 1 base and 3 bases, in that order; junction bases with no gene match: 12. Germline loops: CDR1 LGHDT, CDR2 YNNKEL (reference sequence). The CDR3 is CASSQVGPRRGETDTQYF. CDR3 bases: TGTGCCAGCAGCCAAGTAGGCCCCCGGCGGGGGGAGACAGATACGCAGTATTTT.

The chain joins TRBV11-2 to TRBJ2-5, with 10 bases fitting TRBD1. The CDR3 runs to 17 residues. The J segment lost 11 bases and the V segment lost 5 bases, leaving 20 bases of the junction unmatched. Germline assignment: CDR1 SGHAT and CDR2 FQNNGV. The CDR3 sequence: CASSAPGTGVSRNEQYF. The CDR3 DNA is TGTGCCAGCAGCGCACCCGGGACAGGGGTTTCTCGGAATGAGCAGTACTTC.

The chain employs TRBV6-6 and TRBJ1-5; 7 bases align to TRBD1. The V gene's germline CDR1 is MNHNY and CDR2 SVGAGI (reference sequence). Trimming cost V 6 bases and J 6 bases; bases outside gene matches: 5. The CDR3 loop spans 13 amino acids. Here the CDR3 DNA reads TGTGCCAGCAGCCAGACAGGGCGTCAGCCCCAGCATTTT. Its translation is CASSQTGRQPQHF.

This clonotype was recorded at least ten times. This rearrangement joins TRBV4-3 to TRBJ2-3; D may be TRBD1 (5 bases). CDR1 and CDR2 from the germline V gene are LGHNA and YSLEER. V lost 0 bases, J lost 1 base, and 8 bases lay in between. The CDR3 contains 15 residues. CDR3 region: CASSQDGARTDTQYF. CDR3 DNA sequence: TGCGCCAGCAGCCAAGATGGGGCACGCACAGATACGCAGTATTTT.

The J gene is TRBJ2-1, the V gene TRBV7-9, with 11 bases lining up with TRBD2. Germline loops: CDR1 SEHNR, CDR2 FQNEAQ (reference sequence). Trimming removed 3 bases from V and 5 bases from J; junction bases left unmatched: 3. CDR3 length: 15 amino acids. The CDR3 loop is CASSFPTSGDNEQFF. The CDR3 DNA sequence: TGTGCCAGCAGCTTCCCGACTAGCGGGGACAATGAGCAGTTCTTC.

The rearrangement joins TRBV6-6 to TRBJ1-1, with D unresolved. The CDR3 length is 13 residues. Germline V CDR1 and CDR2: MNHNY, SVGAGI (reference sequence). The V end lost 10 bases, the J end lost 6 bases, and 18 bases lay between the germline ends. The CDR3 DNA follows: TGTGCCACCACCAGTCGGGGAGGAGCTGAAGCTTTCTTT. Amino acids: CATTSRGGAEAFF.

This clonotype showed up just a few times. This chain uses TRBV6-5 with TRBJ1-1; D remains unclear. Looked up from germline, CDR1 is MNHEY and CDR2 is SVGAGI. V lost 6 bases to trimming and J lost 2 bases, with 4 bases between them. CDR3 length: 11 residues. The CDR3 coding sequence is TGTGCCAGCAGGATAAACACTGAAGCTTTCTTT. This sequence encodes CASRINTEAFF.

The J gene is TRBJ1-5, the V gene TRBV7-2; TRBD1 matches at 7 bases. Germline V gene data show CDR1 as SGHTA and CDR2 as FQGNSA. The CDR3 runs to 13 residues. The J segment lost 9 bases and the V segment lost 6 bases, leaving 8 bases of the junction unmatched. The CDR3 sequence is CASRRAGGRPQHF. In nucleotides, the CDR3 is TGTGCCAGCAGGAGGGCAGGGGGTCGGCCCCAGCATTTT.

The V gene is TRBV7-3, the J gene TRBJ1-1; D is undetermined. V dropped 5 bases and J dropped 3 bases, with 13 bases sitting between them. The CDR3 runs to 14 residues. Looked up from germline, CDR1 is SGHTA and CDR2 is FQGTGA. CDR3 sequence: CASSPRHGYTEAFF. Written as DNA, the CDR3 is TGTGCCAGCAGCCCCAGACACGGTTACACTGAAGCTTTCTTT.

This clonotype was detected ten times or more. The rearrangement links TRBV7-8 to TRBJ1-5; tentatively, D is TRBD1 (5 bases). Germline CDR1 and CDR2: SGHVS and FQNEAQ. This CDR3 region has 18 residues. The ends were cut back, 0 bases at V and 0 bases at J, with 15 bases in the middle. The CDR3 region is CASSLASGRRYSNQPQHF. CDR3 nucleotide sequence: TGTGCCAGCAGCTTAGCGTCGGGACGGAGATATAGCAATCAGCCCCAGCATTTT.

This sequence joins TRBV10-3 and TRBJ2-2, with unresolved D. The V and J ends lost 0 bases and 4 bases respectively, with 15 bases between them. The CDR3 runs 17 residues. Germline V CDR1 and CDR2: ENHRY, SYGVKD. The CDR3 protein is CAISESGAVSSTGELFF. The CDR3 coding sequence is TGTGCCATCAGTGAGTCCGGCGCTGTATCATCCACCGGGGAGCTGTTTTTT.

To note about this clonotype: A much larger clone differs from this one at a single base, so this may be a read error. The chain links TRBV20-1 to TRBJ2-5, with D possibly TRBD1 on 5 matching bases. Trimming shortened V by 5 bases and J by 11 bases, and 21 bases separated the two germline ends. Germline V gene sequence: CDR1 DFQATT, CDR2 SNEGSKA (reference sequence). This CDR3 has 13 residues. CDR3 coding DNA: TGCAGTGCTGACCTAACGACGGACAATGAGCAGTACTTC. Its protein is CSADLTTDNEQYF.